A single sample is the source of the 25 T cell receptor beta chains below, sequenced in a study of identical twins. TCRdb processed the 5' RACE reads anew with MiXCR; each CDR3 protein has one entry. This sample has about 150,000 distinct CDR3 sequences, with under 4.5% found just once. The sample consisted of memory T cells sorted from blood. The source is a young man in good health.

The table lists this clonotype with many counts. V and J are TRBV11-2 and TRBJ2-5; tentatively, D is TRBD2 (5 bases). CDR3 length equals 14 residues. V gave up 5 bases and J gave up 7 bases, with 17 bases separating them. Germline CDR1 reads SGHAT; CDR2 reads FQNNGV. CDR3 DNA: TGTGCCAGCAGCCAAACGGCGTCACGGGGGACCCAGTACTTC. It is translated as CASSQTASRGTQYF.

Concerning this clonotype: This may come from a read error, since a much larger clone is one base off. Since the CDR3 does not end with the conserved phenylalanine or tryptophan, this likely comes from a read error. The chain uses TRBV3-1 and TRBJ2-1, with TRBD2 identical over 7 bases. The junction had 5 bases not matched to a gene; V was cut back by 4 bases and J by 5 bases. The CDR3 extends over 14 amino acids. CDR1 is LGHDT and CDR2 is YNNKEL in the germline V gene (reference sequence). CDR3 in DNA: TGTGCCAGCAGCCGCAGGGACTATAACAATGAGCAGTTCGTC. This gives the protein CASSRRDYNNEQFV.

This clonotype was counted at least ten times. This chain connects TRBV29-1 to TRBJ2-5; D gene ambiguous. The CDR3 loop spans 15 amino acids. CDR1 and CDR2 (germline): SQVTM, ANQGSEA. The ends were cut back, 4 bases at V and 2 bases at J, with 17 bases in the middle. The CDR3 sequence is CSVVPMFGRQETQYF. As DNA, the CDR3 is TGCAGCGTTGTGCCGATGTTCGGACGTCAAGAGACCCAGTACTTC.

This clonotype was counted many times. The CDR3 is CAISESRTGGNTIYF. CDR3 nucleotide sequence: TGTGCCATCAGTGAGTCGCGGACAGGGGGAAACACCATATATTTT. V and J are TRBV10-3 and TRBJ1-3; the match to TRBD1 covers 8 bases. Germline assignment: CDR1 ENHRY and CDR2 SYGVKD. V shed 0 bases, J shed 4 bases, and the junction held 2 bases outside the gene matches. The CDR3 length is 15 residues.

This clonotype was counted ten times or more. The V gene is TRBV3-1, the J gene TRBJ2-4; D is unclear. CDR1 is LGHDT, CDR2 YNNKEL, per germline (reference sequence). This CDR3 region has 16 residues. V was pared by 1 base and J by 2 bases, with 12 bases between. CDR3: CASSQVDWGTKNIQYF. For the CDR3, the DNA is TGTGCCAGCAGCCAAGTAGACTGGGGAACCAAAAACATTCAGTACTTC.

This clonotype was detected ten times or more. The chain's CDR3 is CSVGLTITFF. In nucleotides, the CDR3 is TGCAGCGTTGGGCTCACGATAACTTTCTTT. The V and J genes are TRBV29-1 and TRBJ1-1; D gene ambiguous. The V end was cut by 4 bases, the J end by 12 bases, with 12 bases between. The CDR3 is made up of 10 amino acids. Germline loops: CDR1 SQVTM, CDR2 ANQGSEA.

Many counts were recorded for this clonotype. The chain combines TRBV12-3 or TRBV12-4 with TRBJ2-2; TRBD2 is a possible D gene (5 bases). The CDR3 sequence is 16 residues long. Trimming removed 2 bases from V and 5 bases from J, with 15 bases in between. CDR3 sequence reads: CASSLPGFANTGELFF. In DNA form, the CDR3 reads TGTGCCAGCAGTTTACCGGGGTTTGCAAATACCGGGGAGCTGTTTTTT.

This clonotype was seen repeatedly, ten times or more. This chain uses TRBV7-2 with TRBJ2-7; tentatively, D is TRBD2 (7 bases). CDR1 and CDR2 (germline): SGHTA, FQGNSA. The CDR3 runs 15 residues. V was cut by 6 bases and J by 6 bases, with 21 bases left in between. As DNA, the CDR3 is TGTGCCAGCAGGGGGGGGGCGAATGTTCTAGGCGAGCAGTACTTC. Translating it yields CASRGGANVLGEQYF.

This clonotype showed up many times. The chain carries TRBV9 and TRBJ2-2, with 7 bases identical to TRBD1. J lost 5 bases, V lost 4 bases, and 8 bases had no gene match. This CDR3 is 15 amino acids long. Germline lookup yields CDR1 SGDLS and CDR2 YYNGEE. The CDR3: CASSIRPGGTGELFF. The DNA of the CDR3 is TGTGCCAGCAGCATCCGGCCAGGGGGTACCGGGGAGCTGTTTTTT. The variable domain in full, completed from reference TRBV9 and TRBJ2-2, reads DSGVTQTPKHLITATGQRVTLRCSPRSGDLSVYWYQQSLDQGLQFLIQYYNGEERAKGNILERFSAQQFPDLHSELNLSSLELGDSALYFCASSIRPGGTGELFFGEGSRLTVL.

In its sample, this clonotype was seen many times. The chain links TRBV4-2 to TRBJ2-2; 11 bases agree with TRBD2. The germline CDR1 and CDR2 sequences are LGHNA and YNFKEQ. The length of the CDR3 is 17 residues. J was trimmed by 4 bases and V by 4 bases; bases with no gene match: 8. DNA of the CDR3: TGTGCCAGCAGCCCCAACCTGGGACTAGCGGCCACCGGGGAGCTGTTTTTT. Its protein product is CASSPNLGLAATGELFF.

The table lists this clonotype with many counts. The chain couples TRBV28 to TRBJ2-5; perhaps D is TRBD1 or TRBD2 (5 bases each). CDR3 length: 15 residues. Germline assignment: CDR1 MDHEN and CDR2 SYDVKM. The V and J ends lost 3 bases and 5 bases respectively, with 16 bases between them. As DNA, the CDR3 is TGTGCCAGCAGTTTCCAGGGACCCAGTGGGGAGACCCAGTACTTC. Its protein is CASSFQGPSGETQYF.

This clonotype was counted a few times. This chain joins TRBV20-1 and TRBJ2-3; either TRBD1 or TRBD2 may supply D (5 bases each). The CDR3 sequence is 14 residues long. Trimming pared 3 bases from V and 8 bases from J, leaving 18 bases between. The germline gives CDR1 DFQATT, CDR2 SNEGSKA (reference sequence). CDR3 sequence reads: CSARGDESQGTQYF. As DNA, the CDR3 is TGCAGTGCTAGGGGGGACGAAAGCCAGGGTACGCAGTATTTT.

This clonotype was found many times. V and J are TRBV12-3 or TRBV12-4 and TRBJ1-1, with 9 positions matching TRBD1. The CDR3 is 15 amino acids. The J segment lost 6 bases and the V segment lost 2 bases, leaving 7 bases of the junction unmatched. The CDR3 sequence: CASSLSGDRAPEAFF. As DNA, the CDR3 is TGTGCCAGCAGTTTATCAGGGGACAGGGCCCCTGAAGCTTTCTTT.

This clonotype occurred many times. The chain uses TRBV12-3 or TRBV12-4 and TRBJ2-7, with TRBD2 identical over 8 bases. CDR3 length equals 14 residues. Trimming removed 6 bases from V and 1 base from J; junction bases left unmatched: 5. Here the CDR3 reads CASSFRGGSYEQYF. The CDR3 DNA follows: TGTGCCAGCAGCTTCCGGGGGGGGTCCTACGAGCAGTACTTC.

This clonotype was seen a few times. The V and J genes are TRBV18 and TRBJ2-7, with TRBD1 as a possible D gene (7 bases). Germline V CDR1 and CDR2: KGHSH, LQKENI. Trimming removed 3 bases from V and 5 bases from J, with 11 bases in between. The CDR3 has 13 residues. CDR3 DNA: TGTGCCAGCTCACCCGACAGGGAGGACGAGCAGTACGTC. This codes for CASSPDREDEQYV.

This clonotype was observed many times. V usage is TRBV6-2 or TRBV6-3 and J usage is TRBJ2-7, with TRBD2 matching 9 bases. V lost 2 bases and J lost 6; bases outside the gene matches: 8. There are 15 residues in the CDR3. CDR1 is MNHEY, CDR2 SVGEGT, per germline. The CDR3 nucleotides read TGTGCCAGCAGTTACAGGGAGGATAGCGGGAGCGAGCAGTACTTC. This sequence encodes CASSYREDSGSEQYF.

This clonotype was picked up many times. This chain uses TRBV10-3 with TRBJ2-7; 9 bases are a match to TRBD1. V dropped 6 bases and J dropped 1; count of bases not matched to a gene: 7. Germline CDR1 reads ENHRY; CDR2 reads SYGVKD. This CDR3 comprises 15 residues. CDR3 nucleotides: TGTGCCATCAGACGCGGGACAGGGTCTTCCTACGAGCAGTACGTC. Protein product: CAIRRGTGSSYEQYV.

This clonotype was picked up many times. The rearrangement links TRBV10-3 to TRBJ2-1; D gene ambiguous. Trimming removed 0 bases at V and 1 base at J, with 10 bases between. The germline CDR1 and CDR2 sequences are ENHRY and SYGVKD. There are 16 residues in the CDR3. CDR3 region: CAISESAILSYNEQFF. CDR3 sequence (DNA): TGTGCCATCAGTGAGTCTGCCATCTTATCCTACAATGAGCAGTTCTTC.

This sequence joins TRBV28 and TRBJ2-7; D might be TRBD2 (6 bases). The CDR3 has 15 amino acids. Germline values: CDR1 MDHEN, CDR2 SYDVKM. V was cut by 1 base and J by 0 bases, with 10 bases left in between. The CDR3: CASSLYGSPSYEQYF. CDR3 sequence (DNA): TGTGCCAGCAGTTTATACGGGAGTCCCTCCTACGAGCAGTACTTC.

This clonotype was counted ten times or more. This rearrangement joins TRBV5-1 to TRBJ2-3; tentative D call: TRBD1 (7 bases). V was shortened by 1 base and J by 2 bases, with 17 bases between the two germline ends. Germline V gene data show CDR1 as SGHRS and CDR2 as YFSETQ. This CDR3 has 17 residues. Here the CDR3 reads CASSLSPPRGVTDTQYF. The CDR3 nucleotides are TGCGCCAGCAGCTTGAGCCCCCCCAGGGGGGTCACAGATACGCAGTATTTT.

This clonotype turned up a few times. This chain uses TRBV6-2 or TRBV6-3 with TRBJ2-1; a possible D gene is TRBD1 (6 bases). CDR3 length: 13 residues. CDR1 and CDR2 (germline): MNHEY, SVGEGT. Deletions cut 10 bases from V and 6 bases from J, with 16 bases between. CDR3 sequence: CATVTGRINEQFF. DNA of the CDR3: TGTGCCACCGTGACAGGACGGATCAATGAGCAGTTCTTC.

Ten or more counts support this clonotype. V is TRBV12-3 or TRBV12-4 and J is TRBJ1-5, with D unresolved. The CDR3 spans 15 residues. V lost 3 bases and J lost 6, with 15 bases in between. The CDR3 nucleotides read TGTGCCAGCAGTTTCGGATCTGGGTTAGTTCAGCCCCAGCATTTT. This gives the protein CASSFGSGLVQPQHF.

In this sample, this clonotype turned up many times. In nucleotides, the CDR3 is TGCAGTGCTAGGTTTAATAGCGGGAGGTACGGGGAGCTGTTTTTT. Amino acids: CSARFNSGRYGELFF. This chain connects TRBV20-1 to TRBJ2-2; 10 bases are shared with TRBD2. The CDR3 consists of 15 residues. Unmatched junction bases numbered 8, after V lost 3 bases and J lost 7 bases. Germline-derived CDR1 and CDR2 are DFQATT and SNEGSKA (reference sequence).

This clonotype was observed many times. The CDR3 reads CASSSRTGSVYTF. The DNA of the CDR3 is TGTGCCAGCAGTTCAAGGACAGGTTCGGTCTACACCTTC. V is TRBV6-5 and J is TRBJ1-2; 7 nucleotides align to TRBD1. V lost 4 bases, J lost 10 bases, and 9 bases stayed unmatched. This CDR3 region has 13 residues. Germline V gene lookup returns CDR1 MNHEY and CDR2 SVGAGI.

This clonotype was detected ten times or more. This rearrangement joins TRBV12-3 or TRBV12-4 to TRBJ1-3; no definite D call. The CDR3 totals 12 residues. V lost 3 bases to trimming and J lost 2 bases, with 2 bases between them. The CDR3 sequence is CASSFPGNTIYF. The DNA for the CDR3 is TGTGCCAGCAGTTTCCCTGGAAACACCATATATTTT.